The 11 T cell receptor beta chains listed next were all sequenced from one sample in a study of shared clonotypes between healthy human individuals. Sequenced by immunoSEQ multiplex PCR; TCRdb stores in-frame clones only, minus some. Among 2 million to 2.5 million clones listed, around 95% were seen once. The material sequenced was naive CD4+ T cells sorted from blood. Sample subset: CD45RA+ positively selected. These receptors were obtained from a young man in good health.

V gene TRBV19 combines with J gene TRBJ2-1; 12 bases are shared with TRBD2. The V gene end was trimmed by 2 bases and the J gene end by 4 bases; junction bases not matched to a gene: 3. The germline V gene has CDR1 LNHDA and CDR2 SQIVND (reference sequence). CDR3 size: 16 residues. The CDR3 sequence: CASSIRLAGGYNEQFF. The CDR3 nucleotides read TGTGCCAGTAGTATAAGGCTAGCGGGAGGGTACAATGAGCAGTTCTTC.

J is TRBJ2-5 and V is TRBV7-2; unclear D gene. The CDR3 covers 15 residues. Germline CDR1 reads SGHTA; CDR2 reads FQGNSA. Between the trimmed V and J ends, which lost 1 base and 4 bases, there was a span of 13 bases. DNA of the CDR3: TGTGCCAGCAGCTTAGAGAGTTACGGGCGAGAGACCCAGTACTTC. Translating it yields CASSLESYGRETQYF.

This sequence joins TRBV5-1 and TRBJ2-7, with D possibly TRBD2 on 6 matching bases. CDR3 size: 15 residues. Germline lookup yields CDR1 SGHRS and CDR2 YFSETQ. The germline V and J ends were trimmed by 0 bases and 3 bases, with 13 bases remaining between them. The CDR3 loop is CASSLGAGTDYEQYF. CDR3 DNA sequence: TGCGCCAGCAGCTTGGGAGCCGGGACTGACTACGAGCAGTACTTC.

CDR3 sequence reads: CASSLESRGGVAKLFF. The DNA of the CDR3 is TGTGCCAGCAGCTTAGAGTCACGGGGGGGTGTGGCAAAACTGTTTTTT. The rearrangement joins TRBV11-2 to TRBJ1-4, with a possible D match to TRBD1 (5 bases). Per germline, CDR1 SGHAT and CDR2 FQNNGV. This CDR3 has 16 residues. Trimming pared 0 bases from V and 10 bases from J, leaving 18 bases between.

The gene calls are TRBV5-1 and TRBJ2-3, with 9 positions matching TRBD2. CDR3 size: 15 residues. The V segment lost 4 bases and the J segment 2 bases; nucleotides outside the gene matches: 5. The germline CDR1 and CDR2 sequences are SGHRS and YFSETQ. CDR3 in amino acids: CASSPGLAITDTQYF. The CDR3 nucleotides read TGCGCCAGCAGCCCAGGACTAGCGATCACAGATACGCAGTATTTT.

V gene TRBV19 combines with J gene TRBJ2-7, with D hard to call. Germline assignment: CDR1 LNHDA and CDR2 SQIVND (reference sequence). Trimming cost V 4 bases and J 5 bases, with 15 bases left between them. This CDR3 is built from 14 residues. The CDR3 here is CASSRGSNSHEQYF. The CDR3 DNA reads TGTGCCAGTAGTAGGGGATCCAACTCTCACGAGCAGTACTTC.

The chain has TRBV9 and TRBJ2-5, with D possibly being TRBD2 (6 bases). The CDR3 is made up of 15 amino acids. Between the trimmed V and J ends, which lost 4 bases and 4 bases, there was a span of 17 bases. From germline, CDR1 is SGDLS and CDR2 YYNGEE. CDR3 amino acids: CASSQGSLGGETQYF. The CDR3 nucleotides read TGTGCCAGCAGCCAAGGGTCCCTGGGGGGAGAGACCCAGTACTTC.

The gene calls are TRBV18 and TRBJ2-1; D uncertain. Germline V gene sequence: CDR1 KGHSH, CDR2 LQKENI. The CDR3 spans 13 residues. The V and J ends lost 6 bases and 5 bases respectively, with 11 bases between them. CDR3 coding DNA: TGTGCCAGCTCTATGAAGGATCACAATGAGCAGTTCTTC. The encoded protein is CASSMKDHNEQFF.

The V and J genes are TRBV28 and TRBJ1-5; perhaps TRBD1 as D (5 bases). The CDR3 covers 15 residues. Trimming took off 10 bases at V and 4 bases at J, with 20 bases between the two ends. Germline V lookup: CDR1 MDHEN, CDR2 SYDVKM. This CDR3 is CATNVDSPPNQPQHF. The CDR3 DNA is TGTGCCACCAACGTAGACAGTCCGCCGAATCAGCCCCAGCATTTT.

Details on this clone: This sample also contains other DNA sequences that code for the same CDR3. This chain's CDR3 is CASSLSSGTDTQYF. CDR3 sequence (DNA): TGCGCCAGCAGCTTGTCTAGCGGGACAGATACGCAGTATTTT. J is TRBJ2-3 and V is TRBV5-1, with TRBD2 identical over 8 bases. CDR1 is SGHRS and CDR2 is YFSETQ in the germline V gene. The CDR3 is 14 residues long. Losses at the gene ends were 1 base for V and 3 bases for J; bases not matched to a gene: 1.

This chain joins TRBV5-4 and TRBJ2-7, with no clear D. V was clipped by 3 bases and J by 1 base, with 8 bases between them. The CDR3 covers 13 residues. Germline CDR1 SGHNT, CDR2 YYREEE (reference sequence). The CDR3 region has the DNA TGTGCCAGCAGCTCTTCCGGTTCCTACGAGCAGTACTTC. This gives the protein CASSSSGSYEQYF.